This TCR beta chain was recorded in a study of T-cell reconstitution after alpha-beta-depleted transplantation in children. For TCRbeta, the library was prepared with unique molecular identifiers. TCRdb ran MiXCR on the PCR reads and lists one entry per CDR3 protein. The sample contains hundreds of thousands of distinct CDR3 sequences, around 16% of which appear only once. The CDR3 extends over 12 amino acids. Germline values: CDR1 SGHVS, CDR2 FNYEAQ. V gene TRBV7-6 combines with J gene TRBJ1-1, with D tentatively TRBD1 (6 bases). The receptor's source is a human donor who donated a stem cell graft to a child with acute myeloid leukemia. The source was PBMCs from the stem cell graft donor, collected from the stem cell graft. CDR3 protein: CARKKQGTEAFF. CDR3 DNA sequence: TGTGCAAGGAAAAAGCAGGGGACTGAAGCTTTCTTT.